A selection of T cell receptor beta chains follows, all from one sample in a study of response to subunit inactivated influenza vaccine. A single record per CDR3 protein comes from TCRdb applying MiXCR to the RT-PCR reads. This sample has hundreds of thousands of distinct CDR3 sequences, with 14% found just once. The sample consisted of PBMCs from blood, taken around 14 days before vaccination. The source of these receptors is a man in his fifties who received an inactivated influenza vaccine. Both conserved end residues are part of each CDR3. Each record gives: D gene, clone size, J gene, V gene, CDR3 DNA, CDR3 protein. A D gene is named only where the DNA matches it firmly. The size entry is marked missing in some rows and otherwise reads once, few, many or a size class.

TRBD2 | - | TRBJ2-1 | TRBV27 | TGTGCCAGCAGTGCAAGCGGGGCAGCGGCCAATGAGCAGTTCTTC | CASSASGAAANEQFF
- | - | TRBJ2-5 | TRBV5-6 | TGTGCCAGCAGCCCCATCGCGGTCAAGGGAGGAGAGACCCAGTACTTC | CASSPIAVKGGETQYF
- | - | TRBJ2-2 | TRBV6-5 | TGTGCCAGCAGTTACGGGGGCGTTAGCACCGGGGAGCTGTTTTTT | CASSYGGVSTGELFF
TRBD2 | few | TRBJ2-7 | TRBV7-2 | TGTGCCAGCAGCATCGGACTAGCGGCCCGGGGGTACTTC | CASSIGLAARGYF
TRBD1 | - | TRBJ2-7 | TRBV4-3 | TGCGCCAGCAGCCAAGCGTTCATGGACAGGGGGCTTGACGAGCAGTACTTC | CASSQAFMDRGLDEQYF
- | - | TRBJ2-2 | TRBV6-2/TRBV6-3 | TGTGCCAGCAGTTACTGGGGTCCCAACACCGGGGAGCTGTTTTTT | CASSYWGPNTGELFF
- | few | TRBJ2-4 | TRBV2 | TGTGCCAGCAGTGATGCCGGAACACTAGCCAAAAACATTCAGTACTTC | CASSDAGTLAKNIQYF
- | many | TRBJ1-5 | TRBV20-1 | TGCAGTGTTAAATTAGGGAGCAATCAGCCCCAGCATTTT | CSVKLGSNQPQHF
- | - | TRBJ2-7 | TRBV12-3/TRBV12-4 | TGTGCCAGCAGGGGGAGGACTGCGTCCTACGAGCAGTACTTC | CASRGRTASYEQYF
- | few | TRBJ2-1 | TRBV20-1 | TGCAGTGCTAGAGATGGGGCCAACTACAATGAGCAGTTCTTC | CSARDGANYNEQFF
TRBD1 | - | TRBJ2-5 | TRBV11-2 | TGTGCCAGCAACACAGGGACAGGGCTGTACCAAGAGACCCAGTACTTC | CASNTGTGLYQETQYF
- | - | TRBJ2-7 | TRBV28 | TGTGCCAGCCACCAGGTTATCACGCGGGAGCAGTACTTC | CASHQVITREQYF
- | - | TRBJ2-3 | TRBV7-2 | TGTGCCAGCAGCTTAGCGCGGCTCCGCCGAGGATCAGATACGCAGTATTTT | CASSLARLRRGSDTQYF
- | - | TRBJ1-3 | TRBV9 | TGTGCCAGCAGTAACCGGGGTGCTGGAAACACCATATATTTT | CASSNRGAGNTIYF
- | - | TRBJ1-1 | TRBV10-1 | TGCGCCAGCAGTGACGACAGACCGAACACTGAAGCTTTCTTT | CASSDDRPNTEAFF
TRBD1 | few | TRBJ2-2 | TRBV6-1 | TGTGCCAGCAGACGCCTACGGACAGGGGGGACCGGGGAGCTGTTTTTT | CASRRLRTGGTGELFF
TRBD2 | few | TRBJ2-5 | TRBV7-9 | TGTGCCAGCATCCTGGGGTCTAGCGGTCGAAACCAAGAGACCCAGTACTTC | CASILGSSGRNQETQYF
TRBD1 | - | TRBJ1-4 | TRBV12-3/TRBV12-4 | TGTGCCAGCAGGGGGGACAGTCTAGCTAATGAAAAACTGTTTTTT | CASRGDSLANEKLFF
TRBD1 | few | TRBJ2-3 | TRBV29-1 | TGCAGCGTTGCGGGGTACAAGGACAGGTCGGATACGCAGTATTTT | CSVAGYKDRSDTQYF
TRBD2 | - | TRBJ2-1 | TRBV6-2/TRBV6-3 | TGTGCCAGCAGCCCCTCCGGACTAGCGGACAATGAGCAGTTCTTC | CASSPSGLADNEQFF
TRBD1 | few | TRBJ2-1 | TRBV19 | TGTGCCAGTAGCCCGAGGCGAGGGGGCCTCGGGAATGAGCAGTTCTTC | CASSPRRGGLGNEQFF
- | few | TRBJ1-2 | TRBV7-9 | TGTGCCAGCAGCCCCCCCGGCCAGGGGACTTATGGCTACACCTTC | CASSPPGQGTYGYTF
- | - | TRBJ1-2 | TRBV29-1 | TGCAGCGTTGAAGATCAGACGGGGGCGGCTTACTATGGCTACACCTTC | CSVEDQTGAAYYGYTF
- | few | TRBJ1-6 | TRBV3-1 | TGTGCCAGCAGCCAACCAAATTCACCCCTCCACTTT | CASSQPNSPLHF
- | - | TRBJ2-5 | TRBV3-1 | TGTGCCAGCAGCCAAGAGCCGTACCAAGAGACCCAGTACTTC | CASSQEPYQETQYF
TRBD1 | few | TRBJ2-2 | TRBV5-1 | TGCGCCAGCACCCTAGACAGGGAGAGCGGGGAGCTGTTTTTT | CASTLDRESGELFF
TRBD1 | - | TRBJ2-1 | TRBV6-1 | TGTGCCAGCAGGGGACGCTCGAGGGGGCCGACCTACAATGAGCAGTTCTTC | CASRGRSRGPTYNEQFF
- | - | TRBJ2-3 | TRBV6-5 | TGTGCCAGCAGTTACTCGTACAGGGCAGATACGCAGTATTTT | CASSYSYRADTQYF
TRBD1 | - | TRBJ1-4 | TRBV7-2 | TGTGCCAGCAGCTTAGTCAGGGGGCGCGGTGAAAAACTGTTTTTT | CASSLVRGRGEKLFF
- | many | TRBJ2-7 | TRBV7-8 | TGTGCCAGCAGCTCCTTAAGGGGAACCTACGAGCAGTACTTC | CASSSLRGTYEQYF
- | few | TRBJ2-1 | TRBV7-2 | TGTGCCAGCAGCTCCAGGGGCTTGGGCAATGAGCAGTTCTTC | CASSSRGLGNEQFF
- | few | TRBJ2-1 | TRBV2 | TGTGCCAGCAGTGATGTGAACAATGAGCAGTTCTTC | CASSDVNNEQFF
- | many | TRBJ1-1 | TRBV6-5 | TGTGCCAGCAGTTACGGACAGAACACTGAAGCTTTCTTT | CASSYGQNTEAFF
- | - | TRBJ1-3 | TRBV20-1 | TGCAGTGCTAGAGCACGGGTTACTGGAAACACCATATATTTT | CSARARVTGNTIYF
TRBD1 | few | TRBJ2-7 | TRBV12-3/TRBV12-4 | TGTGCCAGCAGGCACCGGGGCAGGGGGCCATACGAGCAGTACTTC | CASRHRGRGPYEQYF
TRBD2 | few | TRBJ2-1 | TRBV12-3/TRBV12-4 | TGTGCCAGCAGTTTATCGCGGGGGGACCTGGGAATCTCCTACAATGAGCAGTTCTTC | CASSLSRGDLGISYNEQFF
TRBD1 | - | TRBJ2-3 | TRBV12-3/TRBV12-4 | TGTGCCAGCATTAAACAGGGGCCTCCTAGCACAGATACGCAGTATTTT | CASIKQGPPSTDTQYF
- | - | TRBJ1-1 | TRBV6-1 | TGTGCCAGCAGCAGATCCTGGGAGAACACTGAAGCTTTCTTT | CASSRSWENTEAFF
TRBD1 | few | TRBJ1-5 | TRBV6-1 | TGTGCCAGCAGCGACACAGGGGGTACTAATCAGCCCCAGCATTTT | CASSDTGGTNQPQHF